The 25 T cell receptor beta chains below were found in one sample sequenced in a study of OX40 agonist ivuxolimab in advanced cancers. The table came from immunoSEQ multiplex PCR; TCRdb's copy has only in-frame clones and leaves some out. The table lists 63,000 or so clones, 88% of them singletons. This material consisted of CD4+ or CD8+ T cells sorted from blood, taken in a trial of the OX40 agonist ivuxolimab. These receptors were taken from an adult with an advanced solid tumor such as melanoma, head and neck, liver or kidney cancer.

This clone was seen only once. The CDR3 coding sequence is TGTGCCAGCAGCTTCCGAGGAACGGGGCCCGGGGAGCTGTTTTTT. The encoded protein is CASSFRGTGPGELFF. The chain has TRBV2 and TRBJ2-2, with D possibly called TRBD1 or TRBD2 (5 bases each). Germline V lookup: CDR1 SNHLY, CDR2 FYNNEI. CDR3 length equals 15 residues. The ends were cut back, 6 bases at V and 6 bases at J, with 17 bases in the middle.

The chain has TRBV6-5 and TRBJ2-7; TRBD1 or TRBD2 may be the D gene (5 bases each). The CDR3 is 16 residues long. V gave up 4 bases and J gave up 0 bases, with 16 bases separating them. CDR1 is MNHEY, CDR2 SVGAGI, per germline. CDR3 region: CASSSNRDGSSYEQYF. The CDR3 region has the DNA TGTGCCAGCAGTTCGAACCGGGACGGAAGCTCCTACGAGCAGTACTTC.

This chain connects TRBV22-1 to TRBJ1-2. TRBV22-1 is recorded as a pseudogene. The CDR3 consists of 14 residues. The CDR3 spells CPGRVHRKTYGYTF. The CDR3 region has the DNA TGTCCTGGGAGAGTGCACCGAAAGACCTATGGCTACACCTTC.

V is TRBV7-2 and J is TRBJ1-2; D call uncertain. Germline V gene lookup returns CDR1 SGHTA and CDR2 FQGNSA. This CDR3 comprises 15 residues. V was cut by 2 bases and J by 0 bases, with 10 bases left in between. The CDR3 region has the DNA TGTGCCAGCAGCTTATGGTTTGGAGCTAACTATGGCTACACCTTC. Its protein product is CASSLWFGANYGYTF.

The chain joins TRBV5-1 to TRBJ1-5; the D is unclear. The germline V and J ends were trimmed by 0 bases and 0 bases, with 4 bases remaining between them. Germline CDR1 SGHRS, CDR2 YFSETQ. The CDR3 spans 14 residues. DNA of the CDR3: TGCGCCAGCAGCTTGGGACATAGCAATCAGCCCCAGCATTTT. It is translated as CASSLGHSNQPQHF.

The rearrangement uses TRBV5-8 and TRBJ1-5; D possibly corresponds to TRBD1 (5 bases). Germline CDR1 is SGHTS and CDR2 is YDEGEE. Trimming took 4 bases from V and 6 from J, leaving 11 bases between them. The length of the CDR3 is 13 residues. The CDR3: CASSSRVPQPQHF. In nucleotides, the CDR3 is TGTGCCAGCAGCAGCAGGGTCCCTCAGCCCCAGCATTTT. Full variable domain (rest looked up from reference TRBV5-8 and TRBJ1-5): EAGVTQSPTHLIKTRGQQATLRCSPISGHTSVYWYQQALGLGLQFLLWYDEGEERNRGNFPPRFSGRQFPNYSSELNVNALELEDSALYLCASSSRVPQPQHFGDGTRLSIL.

The chain links TRBV7-9 to TRBJ2-2; no definite D call. This CDR3 comprises 14 residues. Per the germline V gene, CDR1 is SEHNR and CDR2 is FQNEAQ (reference sequence). Trimming removed 3 bases at V and 4 bases at J, with 9 bases between. CDR3 sequence: CASSFERLTGELFF. The CDR3 bases are TGTGCCAGCAGCTTTGAAAGGCTCACCGGGGAGCTGTTTTTT.

Comments on this clone: Germline is not matched at one junction end, which may reflect a read error. The chain combines TRBV6-5 with TRBJ2-1, with D possibly matching TRBD2 (6 bases). The germline CDR1 and CDR2 sequences are MNHEY and SVGAGI. CDR3 length equals 15 residues. The CDR3 is CASSYRATRLNGQFF. In DNA, the CDR3 is TGTGCCAGCAGCTACCGCGCGACTAGATTAAATGGGCAGTTCTTC.

The chain combines TRBV16 with TRBJ1-5, with D perhaps TRBD1 (6 bases). From germline, CDR1 is KGHSY and CDR2 FQNENV. V lost 1 base and J lost 4, with 8 bases in between. There are 14 residues in the CDR3. The CDR3 loop reads CASSQWGANQPQHF. CDR3 sequence (DNA): TGTGCCAGCAGCCAATGGGGGGCGAATCAGCCCCAGCATTTT.

The rearrangement uses TRBV20-1 and TRBJ2-7; D unclear. V lost 1 base and J lost 2, with 3 bases in between. Germline CDR1 is DFQATT and CDR2 is SNEGSKA (reference sequence). The CDR3 is made up of 11 amino acids. In DNA form, the CDR3 reads TGCAGTGCTAGAGGGCCCTACGAGCAGTACTTC. Translation gives CSARGPYEQYF.

The V and J genes are TRBV19 and TRBJ2-7, with TRBD1 matching 8 bases. V gave up 1 base and J gave up 5 bases; unmatched junction bases: 7. The CDR3 is 15 residues long. Germline V gene lookup returns CDR1 LNHDA and CDR2 SQIVND (reference sequence). For the CDR3, the DNA is TGTGCCAGTAGTATAGGGACAGGGTCGGGTAACGAGCAGTACTTC. Translation: CASSIGTGSGNEQYF.

This clone has just one count. J is TRBJ1-6 and V is TRBV19; D gene unclear. The V end lost 6 bases, the J end lost 3 bases, and 9 bases lay between the germline ends. The CDR3 runs to 14 residues. CDR1 and CDR2 (germline): LNHDA, SQIVND (reference sequence). The CDR3 region is CASREDDYNSPLHF. CDR3 coding DNA: TGTGCCAGTAGGGAAGACGACTATAATTCACCCCTCCACTTT.

The rearrangement links TRBV7-6 to TRBJ2-5; no clear D. V was clipped by 1 base and J by 3 bases, with 6 bases between them. Looked up from germline, CDR1 is SGHVS and CDR2 is FNYEAQ. The CDR3 runs to 13 residues. DNA for the CDR3: TGTGCCAGCAGCTTAGACCTCGAAGAGACCCAGTACTTC. It is translated as CASSLDLEETQYF.

The V call is TRBV4-1, the J call TRBJ2-3; the match to TRBD2 covers 8 bases. CDR1 is MGHRA, CDR2 YSYEKL, per germline. After removal of 3 bases from V and 3 bases from J, the junction contained 2 bases not matched to a gene. This CDR3 has 14 amino acids. This CDR3 is CASSHREGTDTQYF. The CDR3, as DNA: TGCGCCAGCAGCCACCGGGAGGGAACAGATACGCAGTATTTT.

This chain connects TRBV29-1 to TRBJ2-7, with 7 bases identical to TRBD2. V dropped 0 bases and J dropped 2; count of bases not matched to a gene: 1. Germline CDR1 reads SQVTM; CDR2 reads ANQGSEA. The CDR3 loop spans 13 amino acids. In DNA, the CDR3 is TGCAGCGTTGAAGATCGGGGGGCCTACGAGCAGTACTTC. This sequence encodes CSVEDRGAYEQYF.

V and J are TRBV5-1 and TRBJ2-5, with 8 bases fitting TRBD1. The junction had 2 bases not matched to a gene; V was cut back by 3 bases and J by 1 base. Germline CDR1 SGHRS, CDR2 YFSETQ. The CDR3 loop spans 14 amino acids. The CDR3 here is CASSSGQGQETQYF. The CDR3 DNA reads as TGCGCCAGCAGCTCAGGACAGGGCCAAGAGACCCAGTACTTC.

V usage is TRBV2 and J usage is TRBJ2-3, with D unclear. Germline V CDR1 and CDR2: SNHLY, FYNNEI. The length of the CDR3 is 13 residues. V lost 1 base to trimming and J lost 0 bases, with 2 bases between them. CDR3 sequence (DNA): TGTGCCAGCAGTGAAGGAAGCACAGATACGCAGTATTTT. Translation: CASSEGSTDTQYF. The full variable domain, rest sourced from reference TRBV2 and TRBJ2-3, is EPEVTQTPSHQVTQMGQEVILRCVPISNHLYFYWYRQILGQKVEFLVSFYNNEISEKSEIFDDQFSVERPDGSNFTLKIRSTKLEDSAMYFCASSEGSTDTQYFGPGTRLTVL.

The chain joins TRBV30 to TRBJ1-3; D ambiguous. Per the germline V gene, CDR1 is GTSNPN and CDR2 is SVGIG (reference sequence). The CDR3 is 13 amino acids. Trimming cost V 7 bases and J 0 bases, with 10 bases left between them. The CDR3 sequence: CASGRDSGNTIYF. The CDR3 DNA follows: TGTGCCTCCGGGAGGGACTCTGGAAACACCATATATTTT.

V is TRBV10-2 and J is TRBJ2-2, with D possibly TRBD2 on 6 matching bases. The germline V and J ends were trimmed by 6 bases and 6 bases, with 26 bases remaining between them. This CDR3 spans 18 amino acids. Germline CDR1 is WSHSY and CDR2 is SAAADI. The CDR3 here is CASSRARGGESFPGELFF. CDR3 DNA sequence: TGCGCCAGCAGCCGCGCACGAGGAGGGGAGTCTTTCCCCGGGGAGCTGTTTTTT.

A single count supports this clone. This chain uses TRBV6-5 with TRBJ2-3; D tentatively reads TRBD1 or TRBD2 (5 bases each). In germline, CDR1 is MNHEY, CDR2 SVGAGI. Trimming took off 0 bases at V and 7 bases at J, with 14 bases between the two ends. There are 15 residues in the CDR3. CDR3 DNA: TGTGCCAGCAGTTACTCGTGGGCAAGGGGACATACGCAGTATTTT. Protein product: CASSYSWARGHTQYF.

This chain links TRBV5-1 with TRBJ1-1; D is undetermined. V was trimmed by 0 bases and J by 11 bases, leaving 14 bases between them. The length of the CDR3 is 13 residues. CDR1 and CDR2 from the germline V gene are SGHRS and YFSETQ. The chain's CDR3 is CASSLVAGREAFF. The DNA of the CDR3 is TGCGCCAGCAGCTTGGTAGCGGGAAGGGAGGCTTTCTTT.

CDR3 nucleotides: TGTGCCAGCTCCCTCGACAGGGGACGCCAGGGCGGCTACACCTTC. As protein: CASSLDRGRQGGYTF. The rearrangement links TRBV18 to TRBJ1-2; 8 bases agree with TRBD1. CDR3 size: 15 residues. Germline V gene lookup returns CDR1 KGHSH and CDR2 LQKENI. Losses at the gene ends were 6 bases for V and 8 bases for J; bases not matched to a gene: 14.

V usage is TRBV11-2 and J usage is TRBJ2-1; 9 bases map to TRBD1. V dropped 5 bases and J dropped 7; count of bases not matched to a gene: 12. The CDR3 totals 16 residues. Germline CDR1 reads SGHAT; CDR2 reads FQNNGV. The CDR3 protein is CASSQWTGVTTNEQFF. Here the CDR3 DNA reads TGTGCCAGCAGCCAATGGACAGGGGTGACGACTAATGAGCAGTTCTTC.

The genes are TRBV7-6 and TRBJ1-1; D call uncertain. Per the germline V gene, CDR1 is SGHVS and CDR2 is FNYEAQ. This CDR3 is built from 13 residues. V lost 2 bases and J lost 3, with 7 bases in between. Here the CDR3 DNA reads TGTGCCAGCAGCTTACAAGGATACACTGAAGCTTTCTTT. Its translation: CASSLQGYTEAFF.

The genes are TRBV5-4 and TRBJ1-1; a possible D gene is TRBD1 (5 bases). This CDR3 has 15 residues. The germline V gene has CDR1 SGHNT and CDR2 YYREEE (reference sequence). Trimming removed 3 bases at V and 1 base at J, with 13 bases between. CDR3 protein: CASSSPRDQNTEAFF. The CDR3 coding sequence is TGTGCCAGCAGCTCGCCCCGGGACCAGAACACTGAAGCTTTCTTT.